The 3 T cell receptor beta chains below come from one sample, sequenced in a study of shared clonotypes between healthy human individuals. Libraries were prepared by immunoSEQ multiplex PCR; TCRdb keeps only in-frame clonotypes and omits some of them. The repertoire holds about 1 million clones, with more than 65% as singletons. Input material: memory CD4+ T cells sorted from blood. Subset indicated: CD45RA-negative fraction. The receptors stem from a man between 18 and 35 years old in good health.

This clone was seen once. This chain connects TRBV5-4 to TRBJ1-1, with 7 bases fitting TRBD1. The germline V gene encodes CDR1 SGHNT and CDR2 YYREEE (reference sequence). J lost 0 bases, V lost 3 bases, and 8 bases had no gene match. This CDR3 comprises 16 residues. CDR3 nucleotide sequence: TGTGCCAGCAGCTGGGGGACAGCCGGCATGAACACTGAAGCTTTCTTT. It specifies CASSWGTAGMNTEAFF.

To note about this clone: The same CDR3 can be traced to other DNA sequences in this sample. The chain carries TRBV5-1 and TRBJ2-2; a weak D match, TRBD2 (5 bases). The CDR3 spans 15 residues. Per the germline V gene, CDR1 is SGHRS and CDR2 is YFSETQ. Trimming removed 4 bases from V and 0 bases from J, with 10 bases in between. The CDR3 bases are TGCGCCAGCAGCCTCGGACTCGCGAACACCGGGGAGCTGTTTTTT. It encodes CASSLGLANTGELFF.

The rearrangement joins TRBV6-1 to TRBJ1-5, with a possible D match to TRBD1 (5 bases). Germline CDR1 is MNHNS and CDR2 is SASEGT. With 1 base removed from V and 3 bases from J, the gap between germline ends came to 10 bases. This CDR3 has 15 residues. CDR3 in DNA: TGTGCCAGCAGTGAAGAGCGACAGTTCAATCAGCCCCAGCATTTT. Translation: CASSEERQFNQPQHF.